Sequencing of this TCR beta chain was carried out in a study of cytomegalovirus exposure and HLA in healthy donors. Across the whole study: Roughly 170 million T cells yielded 90 million to 130 million unique TCR beta sequences in earlier analysis.

For this clone: Its cognate antigen is unknown.

V lost 2 bases, J lost 6 bases, and 5 bases stayed unmatched. The CDR3 spans 15 residues. Germline-derived CDR1 and CDR2 are SGHDT and YYEEEE. Study-wide findings and caveats: Associated with cytomegalovirus, according to the listing, were 170 or so TCR beta chains. TCR beta chains associated with HLA were, in a later analysis, more clonally expanded than equally common others.

The study ran its PCR with 60 Vbeta and 13 Jbeta primers. The protocol was immunoSEQ multiplex PCR, while the TCRdb copy is restricted to in-frame clones and leaves out a portion. The data show about 150,000 clones, about three quarters seen once. This receptor was taken from a woman aged 30 to 39 in good health and CMV-seronegative. Specimen: PBMCs. This chain links TRBV5-6 with TRBJ2-1, with TRBD2 identical over 10 bases. The CDR3 coding sequence is TGTGCCAGCAGCTTAACTAGCGGGGTCCTCAATGAGCAGTTCTTC. Protein sequence: CASSLTSGVLNEQFF.